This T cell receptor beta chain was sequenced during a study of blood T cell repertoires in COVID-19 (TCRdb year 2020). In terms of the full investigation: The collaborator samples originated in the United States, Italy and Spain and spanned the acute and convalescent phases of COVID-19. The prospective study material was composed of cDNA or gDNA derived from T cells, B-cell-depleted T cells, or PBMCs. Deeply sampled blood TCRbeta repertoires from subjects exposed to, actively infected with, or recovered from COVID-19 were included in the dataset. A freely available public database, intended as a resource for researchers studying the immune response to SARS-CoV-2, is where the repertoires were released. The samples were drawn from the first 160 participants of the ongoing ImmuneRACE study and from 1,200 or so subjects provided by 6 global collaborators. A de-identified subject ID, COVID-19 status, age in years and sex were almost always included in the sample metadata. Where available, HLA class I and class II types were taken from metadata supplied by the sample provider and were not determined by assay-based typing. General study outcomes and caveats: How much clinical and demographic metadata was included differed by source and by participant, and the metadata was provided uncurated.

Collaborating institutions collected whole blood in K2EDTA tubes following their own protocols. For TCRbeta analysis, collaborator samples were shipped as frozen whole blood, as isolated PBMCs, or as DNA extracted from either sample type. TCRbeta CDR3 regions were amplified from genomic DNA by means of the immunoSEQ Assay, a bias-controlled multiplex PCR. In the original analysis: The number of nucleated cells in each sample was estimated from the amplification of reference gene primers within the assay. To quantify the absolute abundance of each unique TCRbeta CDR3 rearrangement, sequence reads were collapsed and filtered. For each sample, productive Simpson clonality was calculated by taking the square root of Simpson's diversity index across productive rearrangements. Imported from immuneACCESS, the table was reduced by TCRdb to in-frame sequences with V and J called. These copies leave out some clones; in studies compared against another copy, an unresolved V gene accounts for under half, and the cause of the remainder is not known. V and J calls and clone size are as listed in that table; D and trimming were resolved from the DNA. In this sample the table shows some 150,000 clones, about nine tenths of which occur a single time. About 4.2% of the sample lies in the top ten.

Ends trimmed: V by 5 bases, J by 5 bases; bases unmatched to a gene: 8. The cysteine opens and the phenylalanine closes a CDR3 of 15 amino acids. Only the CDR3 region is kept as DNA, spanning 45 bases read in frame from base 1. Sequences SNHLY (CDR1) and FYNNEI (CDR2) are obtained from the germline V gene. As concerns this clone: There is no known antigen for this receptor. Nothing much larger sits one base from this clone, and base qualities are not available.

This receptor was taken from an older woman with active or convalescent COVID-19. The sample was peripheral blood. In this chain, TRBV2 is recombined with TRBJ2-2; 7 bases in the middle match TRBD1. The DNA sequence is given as TGTGCCAGCAGTAAACAGGGGTATCGAACCGGGGAGCTGTTTTTT. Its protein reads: CASSKQGYRTGELFF.